The 31 T cell receptor beta chains below were found in one sample sequenced in a study of T cell responses to AZD1222 COVID-19 vaccine (dated by TCRdb to the early 2020s). The method behind the library was the immunoSEQ multiplex PCR assay. The table comes from immuneACCESS by way of TCRdb, which keeps in-frame sequences with V and J called. Part of the clones is missing from these tables; in studies checked, under half for an unresolved V gene and the rest for unknown reasons. The sample data list around 110,000 clones, and roughly nine tenths of these were observed just once. The ten largest clones add up to roughly 8% of the sample. The time point tag for this specimen amounts to: baseline before first vaccination. The starting material was peripheral blood, obtained on day 0 of AZD1222 vaccination. The origin of the receptors is an adult in good health.

The gene calls are TRBV5-1 and TRBJ2-3, with 7 bases aligning to TRBD1. The CDR3 loop spans 16 amino acids. J was trimmed by 3 bases and V by 4 bases; bases with no gene match: 11. CDR1 is SGHRS and CDR2 is YFSETQ in the germline V gene. The CDR3: CASSKWDRRGTDTQYF. CDR3 DNA sequence: TGCGCCAGCAGCAAATGGGACAGACGCGGGACAGATACGCAGTATTTT.

The chain links TRBV5-6 to TRBJ1-2, with D unclear. Germline values: CDR1 SGHDT, CDR2 YYEEEE. The CDR3 length is 14 residues. The V gene lost 1 base and the J gene lost 0 bases, with 7 bases spanning the gap. CDR3 region: CASSLTVTNYGYTF. In DNA form, the CDR3 reads TGTGCCAGCAGCTTGACAGTCACTAACTATGGCTACACCTTC.

V usage is TRBV9 and J usage is TRBJ2-1, with TRBD2 matching over 9 bases. In germline, CDR1 is SGDLS, CDR2 YYNGEE. Germline trimming cut 0 bases from V and 8 bases from J; bases unmatched to any gene: 3. The CDR3 totals 14 residues. The CDR3 region is CASSVELAGYEQFF. CDR3 DNA: TGTGCCAGCAGCGTAGAGCTAGCGGGATATGAGCAGTTCTTC.

The chain couples TRBV6-5 to TRBJ1-4; 8 positions match TRBD1. The V gene's germline CDR1 is MNHEY and CDR2 SVGAGI. There are 14 residues in the CDR3. The junction had 8 bases not matched to a gene; V was cut back by 6 bases and J by 8 bases. The DNA for the CDR3 is TGTGCCAGCAGCGCATCAGGGGGCTTAGAAAAACTGTTTTTT. Its protein is CASSASGGLEKLFF.

The V gene is TRBV6-6, the J gene TRBJ2-2; D remains unclear. The V gene's germline CDR1 is MNHNY and CDR2 SVGAGI (reference sequence). CDR3 length: 15 residues. V lost 2 bases to trimming and J lost 2 bases, with 9 bases between them. The CDR3, as DNA: TGTGCCAGCAGTTACCCCGGGCCCAACACCGGGGAGCTGTTTTTT. Protein sequence: CASSYPGPNTGELFF.

The genes are TRBV4-1 and TRBJ1-4; 9 bases fit TRBD1. Unmatched junction bases numbered 12, after V lost 6 bases and J lost 7 bases. Per germline, CDR1 MGHRA and CDR2 YSYEKL. This CDR3 has 16 residues. The CDR3: CASSPYGGQGLEKLFF. For the CDR3, the DNA is TGCGCCAGCAGTCCTTACGGGGGACAGGGCCTTGAAAAACTGTTTTTT.

V gene TRBV4-2 combines with J gene TRBJ2-5, with D unresolved. This CDR3 region has 12 residues. The germline CDR1 and CDR2 sequences are LGHNA and YNFKEQ. Trimming took off 0 bases at V and 4 bases at J, with 3 bases between the two ends. The DNA of the CDR3 is TGTGCCAGCAGCCAAGATAGAGAGACCCAGTACTTC. The encoded protein is CASSQDRETQYF.

The chain employs TRBV6-5 and TRBJ2-3; 12 bases match TRBD2. With V trimmed by 7 bases and J by 4 bases, 6 bases remained unmatched. Per the germline V gene, CDR1 is MNHEY and CDR2 is SVGAGI. The CDR3 has 15 amino acids. CDR3 amino acids: CASTSGREVADTQYF. The CDR3 nucleotides are TGTGCCAGCACTAGCGGGAGGGAGGTCGCAGATACGCAGTATTTT.

This clone was seen only once. CDR3 sequence (DNA): TGTGCCAGCAGCTTTGGGGTGACTTTCTCCTACGAGCAGTACTTC. Amino acids: CASSFGVTFSYEQYF. This chain links TRBV5-6 with TRBJ2-7, with no clear D. Germline V lookup: CDR1 SGHDT, CDR2 YYEEEE. The V and J ends lost 2 bases and 0 bases respectively, with 12 bases between them. This CDR3 region has 15 residues.

This clone occurred a few times. The chain combines TRBV4-2 with TRBJ1-4, with 12 bases aligning to TRBD1. Germline V gene lookup returns CDR1 LGHNA and CDR2 YNFKEQ. Trimming cost V 3 bases and J 2 bases; bases outside gene matches: 19. This CDR3 has 22 amino acids. CDR3 nucleotide sequence: TGTGCCAGCAGCCATAGGGACAGGGGGCGCTTTGCCGGGAGATCCACTAATGAAAAACTGTTTTTT. It encodes CASSHRDRGRFAGRSTNEKLFF.

V and J are TRBV6-5 and TRBJ2-1; D is unclear. The ends were cut back, 4 bases at V and 9 bases at J, with 10 bases in the middle. Looked up from germline, CDR1 is MNHEY and CDR2 is SVGAGI. The CDR3 is 12 residues long. CDR3 in amino acids: CASSSPASEQFF. In DNA, the CDR3 is TGTGCCAGCAGTTCCCCGGCTAGTGAGCAGTTCTTC.

The V and J genes are TRBV24-1 and TRBJ1-2; D is undetermined. The CDR3 contains 11 residues. CDR1 KGHDR and CDR2 SFDVKD come from the germline V gene. The V end was cut by 4 bases, the J end by 7 bases, with 6 bases between. CDR3 sequence (DNA): TGTGCCACCAGTGACGTTCTTGGCTACACCTTC. This gives the protein CATSDVLGYTF.

This chain links TRBV7-9 with TRBJ1-2; the D is unclear. V lost 3 bases, J lost 9 bases, and 20 bases lay in between. Germline V gene lookup returns CDR1 SEHNR and CDR2 FQNEAQ (reference sequence). The CDR3 is 15 amino acids. The CDR3 here is CASSFPTRTHQSYTF. CDR3 sequence (DNA): TGTGCCAGCAGCTTCCCGACGCGGACCCATCAGAGCTACACCTTC.

This sequence joins TRBV7-9 and TRBJ2-1; tentative D call: TRBD2 (5 bases). With 2 bases removed from V and 2 bases from J, the gap between germline ends came to 10 bases. The CDR3 has 15 amino acids. Germline V gene data show CDR1 as SEHNR and CDR2 as FQNEAQ (reference sequence). The CDR3 DNA is TGTGCCAGCAGCTTAACCAGCGGACCCTACAATGAGCAGTTCTTC. Amino acids: CASSLTSGPYNEQFF.

This clone was detected only once. The gene calls are TRBV3-1 (or the pseudogene TRBV3-2) and TRBJ1-5; D unresolved. V was clipped by 1 base and J by 8 bases, with 6 bases between them. Germline CDR1 and CDR2: LGHDT and YNNKEL (reference sequence). This CDR3 is built from 12 residues. For the CDR3, the DNA is TGTGCCAGCAGCCAAGGTCCGGAGCCCCAGCATTTT. It encodes CASSQGPEPQHF.

This clone was observed once. This chain uses TRBV5-1 with TRBJ1-1; D is unclear. The CDR3 is 14 amino acids. Germline CDR1 is SGHRS and CDR2 is YFSETQ. Between the trimmed V and J ends, which lost 4 bases and 2 bases, there was a span of 12 bases. The CDR3 reads CASSDGNTNTEAFF. Here the CDR3 DNA reads TGCGCCAGCAGCGACGGTAATACTAACACTGAAGCTTTCTTT. Combining the CDR3 with reference TRBV5-1 and TRBJ1-1 gives the whole variable domain KAGVTQTPRYLIKTRGQQVTLSCSPISGHRSVSWYQQTPGQGLQFLFEYFSETQRNKGNFPGRFSGRQFSNSRSEMNVSTLELGDSALYLCASSDGNTNTEAFFGQGTRLTVV.

This rearrangement joins TRBV2 to TRBJ1-2; D gene ambiguous. V was clipped by 5 bases and J by 8 bases, with 12 bases between them. In germline, CDR1 is SNHLY, CDR2 FYNNEI. The CDR3 runs to 12 residues. The chain's CDR3 is CASSPLMGGYTF. The CDR3 region has the DNA TGTGCCAGCAGTCCCCTCATGGGAGGCTACACCTTC.

The chain combines TRBV19 with TRBJ1-5, with TRBD1 matching over 7 bases. The CDR3 is 14 residues long. The germline V gene encodes CDR1 LNHDA and CDR2 SQIVND (reference sequence). V trimming: 6 bases; J trimming: 6 bases; junction bases outside the gene matches: 8. The CDR3 bases are TGTGCCAGTAGGCTCGGACAGGCGGTTCAGCCCCAGCATTTT. Encoded protein: CASRLGQAVQPQHF.

The chain's CDR3 is CAWRSLGNTGELFF. The CDR3 region has the DNA TGTGCCTGGAGGTCGCTGGGAAATACCGGGGAGCTGTTTTTT. The chain links TRBV30 to TRBJ2-2; D is ambiguous. This CDR3 has 14 residues. CDR1 and CDR2 from the germline V gene are GTSNPN and SVGIG (reference sequence). V lost 3 bases to trimming and J lost 5 bases, with 13 bases between them.

The V gene is TRBV3-1 (or the pseudogene TRBV3-2), the J gene TRBJ2-3; TRBD1 aligns across 9 bases. V shed 4 bases and J 6 bases; nucleotides not matched to a gene: 17. Germline CDR1 and CDR2: LGHDT and YNNKEL (reference sequence). The CDR3 sequence is 18 residues long. The CDR3: CASSLGQGKLSVLDTQYF. The DNA of the CDR3 is TGTGCCAGCAGCCTAGGACAGGGGAAGTTGTCGGTTTTGGATACGCAGTATTTT.

The V and J genes are TRBV27 and TRBJ2-5; weak D call: TRBD2 (6 bases). V lost 6 bases and J 2 bases, leaving 10 bases between the germline ends. The length of the CDR3 is 13 residues. Germline V gene lookup returns CDR1 MNHEY and CDR2 SMNVEV (reference sequence). The CDR3 DNA is TGTGCCAGCAGCCGACTAGAACAAGAGACCCAGTACTTC. Translated: CASSRLEQETQYF.

Here the CDR3 DNA reads TGTGCCAGCAGTGACACTTACAGGGGGCGGAAAACTTTCTTT. This sequence encodes CASSDTYRGRKTFF. V gene TRBV6-4 combines with J gene TRBJ1-1; TRBD1 matches 9 bases. The CDR3 consists of 14 residues. Germline V gene data show CDR1 as MRHNA and CDR2 as SNTAGT. V trimming: 2 bases; J trimming: 12 bases; junction bases outside the gene matches: 10.

The rearrangement links TRBV28 to TRBJ2-7, with 8 bases matching TRBD2. With 3 bases clipped from V and 4 bases from J, the junction kept 5 bases outside the gene matches. Germline V gives CDR1 MDHEN, CDR2 SYDVKM. CDR3 size: 14 residues. CDR3 amino acids: CASSFQRETYEQYF. CDR3 DNA sequence: TGTGCCAGCAGTTTTCAGCGGGAGACATACGAGCAGTACTTC. Together with reference TRBV28 and TRBJ2-7, the CDR3 gives the full variable domain: DVKVTQSSRYLVKRTGEKVFLECVQDMDHENMFWYRQDPGLGLRLIYFSYDVKMKEKGDIPEGYSVSREKKERFSLILESASTNQTSMYLCASSFQRETYEQYFGPGTRLTVT.

This clone has just one count. The chain carries TRBV19 and TRBJ1-2; D ambiguous. There are 14 residues in the CDR3. V lost 4 bases, J lost 2 bases, and 11 bases lay in between. The germline CDR1 and CDR2 sequences are LNHDA and SQIVND (reference sequence). The CDR3: CASSTPGLNYGYTF. CDR3 bases: TGTGCCAGTAGTACCCCCGGACTAAACTATGGCTACACCTTC.

The rearrangement links TRBV27 to TRBJ1-1, with no clear D. V was cut by 3 bases and J by 3 bases, with 11 bases left in between. Per the germline V gene, CDR1 is MNHEY and CDR2 is SMNVEV (reference sequence). This CDR3 spans 14 amino acids. CDR3 coding DNA: TGTGCCAGCAGTTTGAGGGTCCGGGACACTGAAGCTTTCTTT. Its translation is CASSLRVRDTEAFF.

The chain carries TRBV29-1 and TRBJ1-2, with D possibly being TRBD1 (5 bases). The CDR3 sequence is 15 residues long. V was clipped by 7 bases and J by 6 bases, with 24 bases between them. Germline-derived CDR1 and CDR2 are SQVTM and ANQGSEA. CDR3 coding DNA: TGCAGCGCCATGACGGGGGGATTCTATTCGAATGGCTACACCTTC. This sequence encodes CSAMTGGFYSNGYTF. Combining the CDR3 with reference TRBV29-1 and TRBJ1-2 gives the whole variable domain SAVISQKPSRDICQRGTSLTIQCQVDSQVTMMFWYRQQPGQSLTLIATANQGSEATYESGFVIDKFPISRPNLTFSTLTVSNMSPEDSSIYLCSAMTGGFYSNGYTFGSGTRLTVV.

The chain is built from TRBV5-1 and TRBJ2-2; D gene uncertain. Germline lookup yields CDR1 SGHRS and CDR2 YFSETQ. The V end was cut by 0 bases, the J end by 0 bases, with 3 bases between. This CDR3 has 14 residues. In DNA form, the CDR3 reads TGCGCCAGCAGCTTGGAACCGAACACCGGGGAGCTGTTTTTT. This codes for CASSLEPNTGELFF.

This clone was seen a handful of times. The rearrangement uses TRBV11-2 and TRBJ2-5; D is undetermined. This CDR3 has 14 residues. The germline gives CDR1 SGHAT, CDR2 FQNNGV. Trimming left V 4 bases short and J 0 bases short, with 9 bases between. This CDR3 reads CASSSLGDQETQYF. Written as DNA, the CDR3 is TGTGCCAGCAGCTCCCTTGGGGACCAAGAGACCCAGTACTTC.

V usage is TRBV9 and J usage is TRBJ2-2; TRBD2 aligns across 10 bases. This CDR3 region has 19 residues. Germline V gene lookup returns CDR1 SGDLS and CDR2 YYNGEE. Trimming took 1 base from V and 4 from J; bases not matched to a gene: 13. The CDR3 DNA reads TGTGCCAGCAGCGTACCTATAGCGGGAGGCCAGAAGAGCACCGGGGAGCTGTTTTTT. Protein product: CASSVPIAGGQKSTGELFF.

The rearrangement joins TRBV7-6 to TRBJ1-1, with 11 bases aligning to TRBD1. Per the germline V gene, CDR1 is SGHVS and CDR2 is FNYEAQ. This CDR3 has 15 residues. J was trimmed by 4 bases and V by 5 bases; bases with no gene match: 6. CDR3 in amino acids: CASSRGGQGVTEAFF. The CDR3 region has the DNA TGTGCCAGCAGCAGGGGGGGACAGGGGGTCACTGAAGCTTTCTTT.

The chain is built from TRBV9 and TRBJ1-1; unclear D gene. V was pared by 2 bases and J by 0 bases, with 8 bases between. The germline V gene encodes CDR1 SGDLS and CDR2 YYNGEE. The CDR3 is made up of 14 amino acids. CDR3 sequence (DNA): TGTGCCAGCAGCGTTACTGGGCTGAACACTGAAGCTTTCTTT. Translating it yields CASSVTGLNTEAFF.